One and the same sample provided the 17 T cell receptor beta chains below, sequenced in a study of blood T cell repertoires in COVID-19. Sequencing used immunoSEQ multiplex PCR; TCRdb keeps in-frame clones, though not all of them. The table lists more than 80,000 clones, roughly 88% of them singletons. The sample consisted of peripheral blood. These receptors came from a woman over 75 with COVID-19, enrolled during active disease.

This chain uses TRBV7-2 with TRBJ1-1, with a weak D call TRBD1 (6 bases). Germline V gene lookup returns CDR1 SGHTA and CDR2 FQGNSA. With 2 bases removed from V and 3 bases from J, the gap between germline ends came to 16 bases. The CDR3 loop spans 16 amino acids. The CDR3 DNA reads as TGTGCCAGCAGCTTAATGGGGACACAGTTGTACACTGAAGCTTTCTTT. Translating it yields CASSLMGTQLYTEAFF.

In its sample, this clone was seen once. This sample includes further DNA sequences coding for the same CDR3. The rearrangement links TRBV18 to TRBJ1-5; no reliable D call. V was clipped by 1 base and J by 5 bases, with 6 bases between them. The CDR3 is 13 amino acids. Germline V gene lookup returns CDR1 KGHSH and CDR2 LQKENI. CDR3 in amino acids: CASSPQGDQPQHF. DNA for the CDR3: TGTGCCAGCTCACCACAGGGAGATCAGCCCCAGCATTTT.

The genes are TRBV5-1 and TRBJ1-1, with 7 bases matching TRBD1. CDR1 SGHRS and CDR2 YFSETQ come from the germline V gene. Trimming took 4 bases from V and 7 from J; bases not matched to a gene: 4. This CDR3 spans 12 amino acids. Written as DNA, the CDR3 is TGCGCCAGCAGCGCCGGGACAGTTGAAGCTTTCTTT. It translates to CASSAGTVEAFF.

This chain joins TRBV15 and TRBJ1-5; 11 nucleotides agree with TRBD1. Germline CDR1 LNHNV, CDR2 YYDKDF (reference sequence). V dropped 5 bases and J dropped 7; count of bases not matched to a gene: 7. The CDR3 is 15 residues long. The CDR3 here is CATSGDRGSVQPQHF. Here the CDR3 DNA reads TGTGCCACCAGCGGGGACAGGGGGTCTGTCCAGCCCCAGCATTTT. Full variable domain (rest looked up from reference TRBV15 and TRBJ1-5): DAMVIQNPRYQVTQFGKPVTLSCSQTLNHNVMYWYQQKSSQAPKLLFHYYDKDFNNEADTPDNFQSRRPNTSFCFLDIRSPGLGDTAMYLCATSGDRGSVQPQHFGDGTRLSIL.

The chain recombines TRBV2 with TRBJ1-3; a weak D match, TRBD1 (5 bases). Looked up from germline, CDR1 is SNHLY and CDR2 is FYNNEI. The germline V and J ends were trimmed by 2 bases and 0 bases, with 11 bases remaining between them. The CDR3 spans 16 residues. As DNA, the CDR3 is TGTGCCAGCAGTGAACGGCGGGGGATCTCTGGAAACACCATATATTTT. This gives the protein CASSERRGISGNTIYF.

This rearrangement joins TRBV7-3 to TRBJ2-5; the match to TRBD1 covers 10 bases. Germline V gene data show CDR1 as SGHTA and CDR2 as FQGTGA. The CDR3 extends over 15 amino acids. V lost 5 bases and J lost 5; bases outside the gene matches: 8. CDR3 sequence: CASSAQTGGGETQYF. The DNA for the CDR3 is TGTGCCAGCAGCGCCCAGACAGGGGGCGGTGAGACCCAGTACTTC.

CDR3 DNA sequence: TGTGCCATCGCATGGGACAGCTCCTACGAGCAGTACTTC. The encoded protein is CAIAWDSSYEQYF. V usage is TRBV10-3 and J usage is TRBJ2-7; 7 bases match TRBD1. The CDR3 is 13 residues long. Trimming at V came to 8 bases and at J to 0 bases, leaving 4 bases not matched to a gene. Germline-derived CDR1 and CDR2 are ENHRY and SYGVKD.

This clone was observed a few times. The V and J genes are TRBV6-1 and TRBJ1-4; 7 positions agree with TRBD1. The V gene's germline CDR1 is MNHNS and CDR2 SASEGT. The CDR3 has 15 amino acids. With 0 bases clipped from V and 6 bases from J, the junction kept 4 bases outside the gene matches. The CDR3 sequence is CASSEATGWDEKLFF. CDR3 DNA: TGTGCCAGCAGTGAAGCGACAGGGTGGGATGAAAAACTGTTTTTT.

The chain recombines TRBV19 with TRBJ1-3; D is unresolved. Trimming removed 3 bases at V and 1 base at J, with 16 bases between. The CDR3 sequence is 17 residues long. CDR1 and CDR2 (germline): LNHDA, SQIVND (reference sequence). This chain's CDR3 is CASSMMAVGRSGNTIYF. The CDR3 nucleotides are TGTGCCAGTAGTATGATGGCAGTCGGCAGGTCTGGAAACACCATATATTTT.

The V gene is TRBV30, the J gene TRBJ1-2, with a tentative D call TRBD1 (6 bases). The germline V gene encodes CDR1 GTSNPN and CDR2 SVGIG (reference sequence). CDR3 size: 15 residues. Trimming removed 3 bases from V and 4 bases from J, with 18 bases in between. The CDR3 sequence: CAWSTASGGGYGYTF. CDR3 nucleotides: TGTGCCTGGAGCACCGCCTCGGGGGGCGGCTATGGCTACACCTTC.

CDR3 in DNA: TGCAGCGTAACCGACTGGATTCAGTACTTC. This codes for CSVTDWIQYF. V gene TRBV29-1 combines with J gene TRBJ2-4; no clear D gene. Germline V gene data show CDR1 as SQVTM and CDR2 as ANQGSEA. The CDR3 has 10 amino acids. The V gene lost 6 bases and the J gene lost 10 bases, with 10 bases spanning the gap.

The rearrangement joins TRBV2 to TRBJ2-6, with 11 bases matching TRBD1. CDR3 length: 18 amino acids. Trimming removed 7 bases from V and 0 bases from J; junction bases left unmatched: 8. In germline, CDR1 is SNHLY, CDR2 FYNNEI. The CDR3 reads CASKGTGGVSSGANVLTF. The CDR3 DNA reads TGTGCCAGCAAAGGGACAGGGGGTGTAAGCTCTGGGGCCAACGTCCTGACTTTC.

The V and J genes are TRBV6-5 and TRBJ2-7; a weak D match, TRBD2 (6 bases). Germline CDR1 MNHEY, CDR2 SVGAGI. This CDR3 has 15 amino acids. V shed 0 bases and J shed 1 base, with 10 bases lying between them. The CDR3 spells CASSYSPGRSYEQYF. For the CDR3, the DNA is TGTGCCAGCAGTTACTCACCAGGGAGGTCCTACGAGCAGTACTTC.

The genes are TRBV4-2 and TRBJ2-1; a possible D gene is TRBD1 (5 bases). The CDR3 has 14 residues. V was trimmed by 5 bases and J by 4 bases, leaving 12 bases between them. Germline V gene lookup returns CDR1 LGHNA and CDR2 YNFKEQ. The CDR3 loop reads CASSGQQEYNEQFF. The CDR3, as DNA: TGTGCCAGCAGCGGCCAACAGGAATACAATGAGCAGTTCTTC.

V and J are TRBV6-6 and TRBJ2-5, with 7 bases aligning to TRBD1. The germline gives CDR1 MNHNY, CDR2 SVGAGI (reference sequence). J lost 0 bases, V lost 0 bases, and 1 base had no gene match. There are 15 residues in the CDR3. CDR3 DNA sequence: TGTGCCAGCAGTTACTCCGGACAGGACCAAGAGACCCAGTACTTC. It codes for CASSYSGQDQETQYF.

This clone was seen a single time. The chain is built from TRBV30 and TRBJ1-1, with D tentatively TRBD1 (5 bases). CDR3 length equals 13 residues. The ends were cut back, 0 bases at V and 5 bases at J, with 10 bases in the middle. CDR1 and CDR2 from the germline V gene are GTSNPN and SVGIG (reference sequence). The CDR3 sequence is CAWSVAGGTEAFF. The CDR3, as DNA: TGTGCCTGGAGTGTAGCGGGGGGGACTGAAGCTTTCTTT.

The chain uses TRBV7-9 and TRBJ2-1; D not certain. This CDR3 region has 14 residues. The germline V and J ends were trimmed by 2 bases and 8 bases, with 13 bases remaining between them. CDR1 and CDR2 from the germline V gene are SEHNR and FQNEAQ (reference sequence). The CDR3 region has the DNA TGTGCCAGCAGCTTATCAGGTCGGTCGCATGAGCAGTTCTTC. Amino acids: CASSLSGRSHEQFF.